These T cell receptor beta chains were read from a single sample in a study of cytomegalovirus exposure and HLA in healthy donors. Method: immunoSEQ multiplex PCR; TCRdb's copy keeps in-frame clones and lacks some. The sample includes some 200,000 clones, roughly 70% of them seen just once. The sequenced sample consisted of PBMCs. All receptors come from a middle-aged man in good health and CMV-seropositive. The conserved cysteine and the conserved F or W are not part of the CDR3 here. The order of the fields is V gene, CDR3 protein.

>TRBV9
ASSERGSTTGELF
>TRBV5-1
ASSPQDGTGDSGANVLT
>TRBV10-3
AISERQGAGNTIY
>TRBV9
ASSVLPREGYEQY
>TRBV28
ASSSGQNEKLF
>TRBV7-2
ASSLAGGRETQY
>TRBV19
ASSIRGQGINT
>TRBV11-1
ASSLFEGIMYNEQF
>TRBV19
ASSRTREGLTGELF
>TRBV2
ASRRTGLTDTQY
>TRBV28
ASSSSRGVNTEAF
>TRBV19
ASSWGLVSGNTIY
>TRBV7-2
ASSTSGTGGDTQY
>TRBV7-2
ASSRGGTNTGELF
>TRBV7-8
ASSFGTGYRPQH
>TRBV19
ASSSWGERGRGNYGYT
>TRBV5-1
ASSWGGALTGELF
>TRBV29-1
SVPVGGYGYT
>TRBV5-1
ASSLGSSGANVLT
>TRBV10-3
AISEMGQANYGYT
>TRBV5-1
ASSLAEREGYT
>TRBV5-1
ASSSGRENTEAF